Listed here are 11 T cell receptor beta chains from one sample, sequenced in a study of blood T cell repertoires in COVID-19 (dated by TCRdb to the early 2020s). The method behind the library was the immunoSEQ multiplex PCR assay. TCRdb mirrors the immuneACCESS table, restricted to in-frame sequences. Some clones are absent from its copies; in checked studies, under half trace to an unresolved V gene, and the reason for the others is unknown. The sample data list around 130,000 clones, and 80% to 90% of these were observed just once. The ten largest clones represent around 2.3% of the sample. Sequenced sample: PBMCs or T cells enriched from blood (not recorded which). The receptor set was obtained from a woman aged 50 to 65 who had recovered from COVID-19.

As concerns this clone: The sample carries other DNA sequences with the same CDR3. CDR3 DNA sequence: TGTGCCAGCAGCCCGAACGGCGGGGGGTACAATGAGCAGTTCTTC. Translation gives CASSPNGGGYNEQFF. The rearrangement uses TRBV11-3 and TRBJ2-1; 8 positions agree with TRBD2. This CDR3 region has 15 residues. V dropped 5 bases and J dropped 4; count of bases not matched to a gene: 7. CDR1 is SGHNT and CDR2 is YENEEA in the germline V gene.

The chain is built from TRBV10-3 and TRBJ2-3, with D possibly matching TRBD1 (6 bases). V was pared by 6 bases and J by 8 bases, with 12 bases between. The CDR3 is made up of 12 amino acids. Germline V CDR1 and CDR2: ENHRY, SYGVKD. The CDR3 protein is CAISDRLGTQYF. In DNA, the CDR3 is TGTGCCATCAGCGACAGGTTAGGTACGCAGTATTTT.

This rearrangement joins TRBV12-3 or TRBV12-4 to TRBJ1-1; D may be TRBD1 (6 bases). The CDR3 is made up of 13 amino acids. With 5 bases removed from V and 12 bases from J, the gap between germline ends came to 19 bases. The CDR3 region has the DNA TGTGCCAGCAGTCCTGGGGGGGGCGCCGGGACTTTCTTT. Translating gives CASSPGGGAGTFF.

The gene calls are TRBV4-3 and TRBJ1-1; D is possibly TRBD1 (6 bases). The CDR3 has 13 amino acids. Per germline, CDR1 LGHNA and CDR2 YSLEER. The V and J ends lost 1 base and 7 bases respectively, with 10 bases between them. The CDR3 DNA is TGCGCCAGCAGCCAAGTGAGCAGGGGTGAAGCTTTCTTT. It encodes CASSQVSRGEAFF.

The V gene is TRBV12-3 or TRBV12-4, the J gene TRBJ2-1; D gene unclear. Trimming stripped 6 bases from V and 7 bases from J, with 10 bases between. This CDR3 spans 12 amino acids. DNA of the CDR3: TGTGCCAGCAGGACCTCCGGGAATGAGCAGTTCTTC. This codes for CASRTSGNEQFF.

This clone was counted between two and nine times. The CDR3 DNA follows: TGTGCCAGCAGTCTAGGACTAGCGGGAGCGAACACCGGGGAGCTGTTTTTT. Translation gives CASSLGLAGANTGELFF. The rearrangement joins TRBV6-6 to TRBJ2-2; 13 positions match TRBD2. CDR3 length equals 17 residues. Germline V gene lookup returns CDR1 MNHNY and CDR2 SVGAGI (reference sequence). V lost 5 bases and J lost 0; bases outside the gene matches: 3.

V gene TRBV7-3 combines with J gene TRBJ1-1; TRBD1 might be the D (5 bases). The CDR3 length is 13 residues. The germline CDR1 and CDR2 sequences are SGHTA and FQGTGA. V lost 6 bases and J lost 1, with 9 bases in between. The CDR3 loop reads CASSSGGNTEAFF. For the CDR3, the DNA is TGTGCCAGCAGTTCCGGGGGGAACACTGAAGCTTTCTTT. Full variable domain (rest looked up from reference TRBV7-3 and TRBJ1-1): GAGVSQTPSNKVTEKGKYVELRCDPISGHTALYWYRQSLGQGPEFLIYFQGTGAADDSGLPNDRFFAVRPEGSVSTLKIQRTERGDSAVYLCASSSGGNTEAFFGQGTRLTVV.

The V call is TRBV19, the J call TRBJ2-2, with a possible D match to TRBD1 (5 bases). Germline V lookup: CDR1 LNHDA, CDR2 SQIVND (reference sequence). The CDR3 is 16 residues long. V was cut by 3 bases and J by 4 bases, with 15 bases left in between. This CDR3 is CASSITTGRSTGELFF. The DNA of the CDR3 is TGTGCCAGTAGTATTACAACAGGCAGAAGCACCGGGGAGCTGTTTTTT. Full variable domain (remainder filled in from reference TRBV19 and TRBJ2-2): DGGITQSPKYLFRKEGQNVTLSCEQNLNHDAMYWYRQDPGQGLRLIYYSQIVNDFQKGDIAEGYSVSREKKESFPLTVTSAQKNPTAFYLCASSITTGRSTGELFFGEGSRLTVL.

The chain recombines TRBV10-1 with TRBJ1-2; D remains ambiguous. Trimming left V 6 bases short and J 0 bases short, with 8 bases between. CDR3 size: 13 residues. In germline, CDR1 is WNHNN, CDR2 SYGVQD (reference sequence). CDR3 coding DNA: TGCGCCAGCAGCGACGGGACTAACTATGGCTACACCTTC. Translating it yields CASSDGTNYGYTF.

This chain links TRBV27 with TRBJ2-7; tentatively, D is TRBD1 (5 bases). The V gene's germline CDR1 is MNHEY and CDR2 SMNVEV (reference sequence). Deletions cut 0 bases from V and 3 bases from J, with 12 bases between. This CDR3 contains 15 residues. The CDR3 loop is CASSLSFPRDYEQYF. CDR3 nucleotide sequence: TGTGCCAGCAGTTTATCGTTCCCCAGGGACTACGAGCAGTACTTC.

This clone was seen only a few times. The rearrangement links TRBV7-9 to TRBJ1-4; 8 bases map to TRBD1. The ends lost 4 bases at V and 2 bases at J; junction bases unmatched: 3. Germline CDR1 SEHNR, CDR2 FQNEAQ (reference sequence). The CDR3 loop spans 15 amino acids. The CDR3 reads CASSSRTGTNEKLFF. DNA for the CDR3: TGTGCCAGCAGCTCCCGGACAGGGACTAATGAAAAACTGTTTTTT.